This T cell receptor (beta chain) was retrieved from a study of blood T cell repertoires in COVID-19. The authors' processing: Quantification of nucleated cells was approximated via reference gene primer amplification. Measured with immunoSEQ multiplex PCR; TCRdb has only the in-frame clones, and not every one. That table furnishes V, J and clone size, whereas the DNA furnished D and trimming. The sample has some 250,000 clones, around four fifths seen once. CDR3 length equals 13 residues. CDR1 and CDR2 (germline): SGHNT, YENEEA. V was shortened by 5 bases and J by 5 bases, with 7 bases between the two germline ends.

The sample taken for sequencing was peripheral blood. The receptor's source is a man in his forties with active or convalescent COVID-19. The chain is built from TRBV11-3 and TRBJ1-6; D gene unclear. This CDR3 is CASSLTHNSPLHF. As DNA, the CDR3 is TGTGCCAGCAGCCTTACTCATAATTCACCCCTCCACTTT.